The 8 T cell receptor beta chains given below trace back to one sample, sequenced in a study of shared clonotypes between healthy human individuals. TCRdb keeps only in-frame clones here, not all; method: immunoSEQ multiplex PCR. The repertoire includes about 2.1 million clones, approximately 94% of them detected once, and about 1.5% sits in the top ten. In the naive CD8 group, cells lacked CD45RO and were positively selected for CCR7, so terminally differentiated effector memory CD45RA+ cells were left out. Input material: naive CD8+ T cells from PBMCs. All receptors derive from a man between 18 and 29 years old in good health. Some clones in this sample may be carry-over from other donors' samples.

The CDR3 here is CASRAPSLHNEQFF. The CDR3 nucleotides are TGTGCCAGCAGGGCCCCTAGCTTGCACAATGAGCAGTTCTTC. V and J are TRBV7-9 and TRBJ2-1; maybe TRBD2 (5 bases). Between the trimmed V and J ends, which lost 6 bases and 5 bases, there was a span of 14 bases. Per germline, CDR1 SEHNR and CDR2 FQNEAQ (reference sequence). The CDR3 has 14 residues.

This clone appeared a single time. The chain uses TRBV14 and TRBJ2-7, with a weak D call TRBD2 (5 bases). Germline loops: CDR1 SGHDN, CDR2 FVKESK. The V end was cut by 3 bases, the J end by 7 bases, with 10 bases between. This CDR3 spans 12 amino acids. In DNA form, the CDR3 reads TGTGCCAGCAGCCATTGGGCGGGTGAGCAGTACTTC. Translated: CASSHWAGEQYF.

This chain joins TRBV6-1 and TRBJ2-1, with a weak D call TRBD2 (5 bases). The CDR3 is 13 amino acids. Per germline, CDR1 MNHNS and CDR2 SASEGT. Trimming left V 11 bases short and J 9 bases short, with 20 bases between. The CDR3 loop reads CACRTGSTFEQFF. Here the CDR3 DNA reads TGTGCCTGCCGGACTGGCTCAACATTTGAGCAGTTCTTC.

The chain combines TRBV11-3 with TRBJ2-5; tentatively, D is TRBD2 (5 bases). The CDR3 extends over 14 amino acids. V shed 4 bases and J shed 4 bases, with 13 bases lying between them. CDR1 SGHNT and CDR2 YENEEA come from the germline V gene. The CDR3 bases are TGTGCCAGCAGCTCCGGGGTGGGTACAGAGACCCAGTACTTC. Protein: CASSSGVGTETQYF. Filled out from reference TRBV11-3 and TRBJ2-5, the complete variable domain reads EAGVVQSPRYKIIEKKQPVAFWCNPISGHNTLYWYLQNLGQGPELLIRYENEEAVDDSQLPKDRFSAERLKGVDSTLKIQPAELGDSAVYLCASSSGVGTETQYFGPGTRLLVL.

The rearrangement joins TRBV5-5 to TRBJ1-4; D is ambiguous. CDR1 and CDR2 (germline): SGHKS, YYEKEE (reference sequence). V was clipped by 4 bases and J by 5 bases, with 3 bases between them. The CDR3 consists of 11 residues. This chain's CDR3 is CASSQNEKLFF. CDR3 coding DNA: TGTGCCAGCAGCCAGAATGAAAAACTGTTTTTT.

This sequence joins TRBV2 and TRBJ2-1; possibly TRBD2 for D (6 bases). CDR1 is SNHLY and CDR2 is FYNNEI in the germline V gene. Trimming stripped 8 bases from V and 0 bases from J, with 17 bases between. CDR3 length: 16 residues. CDR3 DNA: TGTGCCAGCTGGACTACGTTTCTAGGCTCCTACAATGAGCAGTTCTTC. It specifies CASWTTFLGSYNEQFF.

The CDR3 is CASSLKKYAYEQYF. The DNA for the CDR3 is TGTGCCAGCAGTTTGAAAAAGTATGCCTACGAGCAGTACTTC. The chain is built from TRBV27 and TRBJ2-7; no clear D. CDR3 size: 14 residues. CDR1 MNHEY and CDR2 SMNVEV come from the germline V gene (reference sequence). Trimming pared 3 bases from V and 2 bases from J, leaving 11 bases between.

The chain is built from TRBV7-9 and TRBJ2-7; weak D call: TRBD1 (6 bases). The germline gives CDR1 SEHNR, CDR2 FQNEAQ (reference sequence). Trimming shortened V by 1 base and J by 7 bases, and 17 bases separated the two germline ends. The CDR3 runs 15 residues. CDR3 DNA: TGTGCCAGCAGCTTAGAGGGACACCAGGAGGTTGAGCAGTACTTC. Translating it yields CASSLEGHQEVEQYF.